One sample yielded the 14 T cell receptor beta chains listed below, sequenced in a study of vaccination effects on CD4 cells after COVID-19. Assay: immunoSEQ multiplex PCR; the TCRdb copy retains only in-frame clones and omits some. The sample holds about 18,000 clones, about 80% seen once. These receptors' antigens are unknown. Antigen-specific CD4+ T cells were expanded with viral peptide pools in the ViraFEST assay before sequencing. Culture lasted 10 days before CD4+ T cell isolation. Convalescent patients had PCR-confirmed SARS-CoV-2 infection between March and December 2020. Of the BNT162b2 and mRNA-1273 vaccines, participants received two doses of one or the other. The sample was CD4+ T cells from PBMCs cultured with SARS-CoV-2 spike peptides, taken after COVID-19 vaccination. The receptors come from a human donor who had a prior SARS-CoV-2 infection.

The CDR3 DNA reads TGTGCCAGCTCACCGCCTTCCGACTTTTCCGCAGGGGTTGGAAACATTCAGTACTTC. It is translated as CASSPPSDFSAGVGNIQYF. The genes are TRBV18 and TRBJ2-4, with D perhaps matching TRBD1 (6 bases). The CDR3 covers 19 residues. V lost 3 bases and J 6 bases, leaving 27 bases between the germline ends. Per germline, CDR1 KGHSH and CDR2 LQKENI.

The genes are TRBV12-5 and TRBJ2-3; no definite D call. V lost 6 bases, J lost 4 bases, and 8 bases lay in between. Germline V lookup: CDR1 LGHNT, CDR2 FRNRAP. The CDR3 loop spans 12 amino acids. DNA of the CDR3: TGTGCTAGTGGCATTTTATCAGATACGCAGTATTTT. The encoded protein is CASGILSDTQYF.

The V and J genes are TRBV18 and TRBJ2-1; D gene unclear. Trimming took off 0 bases at V and 5 bases at J, with 11 bases between the two ends. The CDR3 sequence is 15 residues long. Looked up from germline, CDR1 is KGHSH and CDR2 is LQKENI. The CDR3 DNA follows: TGTGCCAGCTCACCACCGTTTCCGATAGACAATGAGCAGTTCTTC. Amino acids: CASSPPFPIDNEQFF.

The chain recombines TRBV7-2 with TRBJ2-1, with 10 bases lining up with TRBD2. After removal of 0 bases from V and 7 bases from J, the junction contained 6 bases not matched to a gene. Germline assignment: CDR1 SGHTA and CDR2 FQGNSA. This CDR3 region has 16 residues. The CDR3 DNA sequence: TGTGCCAGCAGCTTAGCGGAGCGGGGGGGTCCGAATGAGCAGTTCTTC. This translates into CASSLAERGGPNEQFF. Full variable domain (rest looked up from reference TRBV7-2 and TRBJ2-1): GAGVSQSPSNKVTEKGKDVELRCDPISGHTALYWYRQSLGQGLEFLIYFQGNSAPDKSGLPSDRFSAERTGGSVSTLTIQRTQQEDSAVYLCASSLAERGGPNEQFFGPGTRLTVL.

The chain joins TRBV6-5 to TRBJ2-7; the match to TRBD2 covers 10 bases. J was trimmed by 4 bases and V by 6 bases; bases with no gene match: 6. Germline CDR1 MNHEY, CDR2 SVGAGI. The length of the CDR3 is 14 residues. The CDR3 DNA is TGTGCCAGCAGCCTACTAGCGGGGACTTACGAGCAGTACTTC. It encodes CASSLLAGTYEQYF.

Worth noting for this clone: One end of the junction is discordant with germline, which a read error may explain. J is TRBJ2-3 and V is TRBV6-1; D might be TRBD1 (5 bases). The germline gives CDR1 MNHNS, CDR2 SASEGT. This CDR3 is built from 16 residues. CDR3 sequence reads: CASREGAGWDTDTQYF. CDR3 sequence (DNA): TGTGCCAGCAGGGAAGGGGCAGGGTGGGACACAGATACGCAGTATTTT.

The gene calls are TRBV5-1 and TRBJ1-2; perhaps TRBD1 as D (5 bases). The CDR3 sequence is 13 residues long. V lost 1 base and J lost 2, with 6 bases in between. Germline V CDR1 and CDR2: SGHRS, YFSETQ. Here the CDR3 DNA reads TGCGCCAGCAGCTTGTGGGGGAACTATGGCTACACCTTC. It translates to CASSLWGNYGYTF.

The V call is TRBV7-9, the J call TRBJ2-3, with 9 bases aligning to TRBD2. This CDR3 is built from 16 residues. Trimming cost V 5 bases and J 2 bases; bases outside gene matches: 8. Germline values: CDR1 SEHNR, CDR2 FQNEAQ (reference sequence). The CDR3 spells CASSQSAGGPTDTQYF. The CDR3 DNA reads TGTGCCAGCAGCCAGTCGGCGGGAGGGCCCACAGATACGCAGTATTTT.

V gene TRBV2 combines with J gene TRBJ1-5, with D tentatively TRBD1 (6 bases). Trimming took off 5 bases at V and 7 bases at J, with 15 bases between the two ends. This CDR3 is 14 amino acids long. Germline V gene data show CDR1 as SNHLY and CDR2 as FYNNEI. CDR3 DNA sequence: TGTGCCAGCAGTTCTCAGGGGACCGGCCAGCCCCAGCATTTT. Translated: CASSSQGTGQPQHF.

The chain employs TRBV2 and TRBJ1-4; D uncertain. The V end was cut by 5 bases, the J end by 7 bases, with 14 bases between. CDR3 length equals 14 residues. Germline V gene lookup returns CDR1 SNHLY and CDR2 FYNNEI. The CDR3 region has the DNA TGTGCCAGCAGTCCGACCCCGACGGGTGAAAAACTGTTTTTT. Encoded protein: CASSPTPTGEKLFF. Full variable domain (outside the CDR3, taken from reference TRBV2 and TRBJ1-4): EPEVTQTPSHQVTQMGQEVILRCVPISNHLYFYWYRQILGQKVEFLVSFYNNEISEKSEIFDDQFSVERPDGSNFTLKIRSTKLEDSAMYFCASSPTPTGEKLFFGSGTQLSVL.

The CDR3 loop is CASMKSSTDTQYF. The CDR3 DNA reads as TGTGCCAGCATGAAGTCTAGCACAGATACGCAGTATTTT. This chain links TRBV12-3 or TRBV12-4 with TRBJ2-3; D ambiguous. Trimming pared 7 bases from V and 0 bases from J, leaving 8 bases between. CDR3 length: 13 amino acids.

This clone was recorded a few times. V usage is TRBV5-4 and J usage is TRBJ2-7; perhaps D is TRBD1 or TRBD2 (5 bases each). CDR3 size: 15 residues. V lost 4 bases, J lost 2 bases, and 16 bases lay in between. In germline, CDR1 is SGHNT, CDR2 YYREEE (reference sequence). Here the CDR3 reads CASSKSRQGAYEQYF. CDR3 bases: TGTGCCAGCAGCAAATCTAGGCAGGGAGCCTACGAGCAGTACTTC.

The rearrangement joins TRBV27 to TRBJ2-3; D not certain. The V end was cut by 6 bases, the J end by 2 bases, with 6 bases between. Per the germline V gene, CDR1 is MNHEY and CDR2 is SMNVEV (reference sequence). The CDR3 runs to 12 residues. CDR3 region: CASSRTTDTQYF. CDR3 coding DNA: TGTGCCAGCAGCCGCACCACAGATACGCAGTATTTT.

The chain uses TRBV12-5 and TRBJ2-3; D gene uncertain. From germline, CDR1 is LGHNT and CDR2 FRNRAP. V was shortened by 3 bases and J by 7 bases, with 5 bases between the two germline ends. This CDR3 spans 11 amino acids. The DNA of the CDR3 is TGTGCTAGTGGTTTCTCAAATACGCAGTATTTT. Translated, it gives CASGFSNTQYF. Full variable domain (missing parts from reference TRBV12-5 and TRBJ2-3): DARVTQTPRHKVTEMGQEVTMRCQPILGHNTVFWYRQTMMQGLELLAYFRNRAPLDDSGMPKDRFSAEMPDATLATLKIQPSEPRDSAVYFCASGFSNTQYFGPGTRLTVL.